The entry below describes one T cell receptor beta chain. This entry is derived from a study of cytotoxic CD8 clonotypes in ibrutinib-treated CLL. There are 13 residues in the CDR3. Germline values: CDR1 ENHRY, CDR2 SYGVKD. V lost 7 bases, J lost 10 bases, and 17 bases lay in between. Data came from immunoSEQ multiplex PCR; TCRdb stores just in-frame clones and leaves some out. The table includes under 150,000 clones, 80% detected once. The clonotype was recovered from a human donor with chronic lymphocytic leukemia. This chain connects TRBV10-3 to TRBJ2-1; possible D gene TRBD2, 5 bases. Sequences were derived from PBMCs, sampled after 36 months of ibrutinib treatment. CDR3 residues: CAIKAAVPTEQFF. CDR3 nucleotide sequence: TGTGCCATCAAAGCGGCGGTTCCTACGGAGCAGTTCTTC.